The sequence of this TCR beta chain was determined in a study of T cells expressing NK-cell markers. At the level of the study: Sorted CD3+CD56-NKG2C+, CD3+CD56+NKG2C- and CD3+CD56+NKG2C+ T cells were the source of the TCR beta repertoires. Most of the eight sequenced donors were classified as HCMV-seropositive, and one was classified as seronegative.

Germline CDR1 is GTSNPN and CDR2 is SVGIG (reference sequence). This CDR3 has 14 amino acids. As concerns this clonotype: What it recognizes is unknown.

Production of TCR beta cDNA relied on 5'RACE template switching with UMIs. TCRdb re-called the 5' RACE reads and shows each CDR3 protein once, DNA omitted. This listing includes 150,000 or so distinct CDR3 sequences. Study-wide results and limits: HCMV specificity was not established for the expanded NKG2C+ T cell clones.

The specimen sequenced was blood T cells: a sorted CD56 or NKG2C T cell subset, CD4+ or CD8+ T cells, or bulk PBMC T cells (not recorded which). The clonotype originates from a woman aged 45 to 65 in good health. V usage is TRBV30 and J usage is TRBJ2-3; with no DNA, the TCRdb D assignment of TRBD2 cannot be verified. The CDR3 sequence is CAWTILAGADTQYF.